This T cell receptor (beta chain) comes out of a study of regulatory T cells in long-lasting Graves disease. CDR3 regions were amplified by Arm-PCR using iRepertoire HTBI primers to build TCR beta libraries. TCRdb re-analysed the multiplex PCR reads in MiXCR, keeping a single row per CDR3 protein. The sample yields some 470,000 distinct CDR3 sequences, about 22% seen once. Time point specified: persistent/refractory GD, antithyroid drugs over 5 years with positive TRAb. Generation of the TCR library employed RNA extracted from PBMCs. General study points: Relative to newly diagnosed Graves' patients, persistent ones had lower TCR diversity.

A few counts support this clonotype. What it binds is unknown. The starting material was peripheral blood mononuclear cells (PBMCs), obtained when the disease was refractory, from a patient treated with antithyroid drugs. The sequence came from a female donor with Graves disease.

Written as DNA, the CDR3 is TGTGCCAGCAGCTTATTTGCCGGGAGAATGAACGAGCAGTACTTC. Amino acids: CASSLFAGRMNEQYF. The chain is built from TRBV7-2 and TRBJ2-7, with a tentative D call TRBD2 (6 bases). The CDR3 contains 15 residues. With 2 bases removed from V and 5 bases from J, the gap between germline ends came to 16 bases. The germline V gene encodes CDR1 SGHTA and CDR2 FQGNSA.